A single sample is the source of the 14 T cell receptor beta chains below, sequenced in a study of T cell responses to AZD1222 COVID-19 vaccine. Profiled with immunoSEQ multiplex PCR; TCRdb holds only in-frame clones, not every one. The data contain around 44,000 clones, around 86% of them seen just once; the ten biggest clones take up 6% to 8%. The material was peripheral blood, obtained 28 days after the second AZD1222 dose. These receptors all stem from an adult who received the AZD1222 COVID-19 vaccine.

V is TRBV28 and J is TRBJ1-2; D possibly corresponds to TRBD1 (6 bases). CDR1 is MDHEN, CDR2 SYDVKM, per germline. This CDR3 has 13 amino acids. V was shortened by 7 bases and J by 5 bases, with 14 bases between the two germline ends. The CDR3 region is CASKLGGLYGYTF. CDR3 sequence (DNA): TGTGCCAGCAAATTGGGGGGGCTGTATGGCTACACCTTC.

The CDR3 DNA sequence: TGCGCCAGCAGCTTGGCGGGGGGGACCCGCGGGAATGAGCAGTTCTTC. Residues: CASSLAGGTRGNEQFF. The gene calls are TRBV5-1 and TRBJ2-1, with 8 bases matching TRBD2. Germline lookup yields CDR1 SGHRS and CDR2 YFSETQ. With 0 bases clipped from V and 7 bases from J, the junction kept 9 bases outside the gene matches. The length of the CDR3 is 16 residues.

In its sample, this clone was seen once. V is TRBV12-3 or TRBV12-4 and J is TRBJ2-1, with 8 bases lining up with TRBD2. The CDR3 spans 12 residues. The J segment lost 7 bases and the V segment lost 6 bases, leaving 2 bases of the junction unmatched. The CDR3 loop is CASSSGGNEQFF. CDR3 DNA: TGTGCCAGCAGCTCGGGGGGGAATGAGCAGTTCTTC.

Turning to this clone: Compared with germline, one end of the junction differs, possibly owing to a read error. The gene calls are TRBV3-1 (or the pseudogene TRBV3-2) and TRBJ2-7; no definite D call. Looked up from germline, CDR1 is LGHDT and CDR2 is YNNKEL (reference sequence). The CDR3 runs to 11 residues. The CDR3 DNA is TGTGCCAGCAGCCAAGAGTCTGGGCACTTCTTC. Translating it yields CASSQESGHFF.

The chain links TRBV18 to TRBJ2-1, with D maybe TRBD2 (6 bases). V gave up 3 bases and J gave up 0 bases, with 15 bases separating them. The CDR3 totals 17 residues. Looked up from germline, CDR1 is KGHSH and CDR2 is LQKENI. The CDR3 sequence: CASSPRGSGLSYNEQFF. The CDR3 DNA follows: TGTGCCAGCTCACCCCGGGGTAGCGGCCTCTCCTACAATGAGCAGTTCTTC. Together with reference TRBV18 and TRBJ2-1, the CDR3 gives the full variable domain: NAGVMQNPRHLVRRRGQEARLRCSPMKGHSHVYWYRQLPEEGLKFMVYLQKENIIDESGMPKERFSAEFPKEGPSILRIQQVVRGDSAAYFCASSPRGSGLSYNEQFFGPGTRLTVL.

Only one count was recorded for this clone. This chain connects TRBV18 to TRBJ1-2, with 8 bases aligning to TRBD1. V trimming: 1 base; J trimming: 4 bases; junction bases outside the gene matches: 8. There are 16 residues in the CDR3. Per germline, CDR1 KGHSH and CDR2 LQKENI. The CDR3 sequence: CASSPRGQETVYGYTF. The CDR3 region has the DNA TGTGCCAGCTCACCACGGGGACAGGAAACCGTCTATGGCTACACCTTC. Full variable domain (missing parts from reference TRBV18 and TRBJ1-2): NAGVMQNPRHLVRRRGQEARLRCSPMKGHSHVYWYRQLPEEGLKFMVYLQKENIIDESGMPKERFSAEFPKEGPSILRIQQVVRGDSAAYFCASSPRGQETVYGYTFGSGTRLTVV.

This rearrangement joins TRBV19 to TRBJ1-4; 7 nucleotides match TRBD1. Germline V gene lookup returns CDR1 LNHDA and CDR2 SQIVND (reference sequence). This CDR3 is built from 14 residues. Trimming removed 8 bases from V and 0 bases from J; junction bases left unmatched: 3. In DNA form, the CDR3 reads TGTGCCAGTCGGGGGACAGCAACTAATGAAAAACTGTTTTTT. Amino acid sequence: CASRGTATNEKLFF. Variable domain in full (rest from reference TRBV19 and TRBJ1-4): DGGITQSPKYLFRKEGQNVTLSCEQNLNHDAMYWYRQDPGQGLRLIYYSQIVNDFQKGDIAEGYSVSREKKESFPLTVTSAQKNPTAFYLCASRGTATNEKLFFGSGTQLSVL.

The chain employs TRBV6-5 and TRBJ1-2, with D unresolved. The CDR3 loop spans 13 amino acids. With 6 bases removed from V and 8 bases from J, the gap between germline ends came to 16 bases. In germline, CDR1 is MNHEY, CDR2 SVGAGI. The CDR3 loop is CASSSHGEGGYTF. In DNA form, the CDR3 reads TGTGCCAGCAGCTCCCACGGGGAAGGCGGCTACACCTTC.

The V and J genes are TRBV4-2 and TRBJ1-3, with 10 nucleotides matching TRBD1. V shed 4 bases, J shed 4 bases, and the junction held 4 bases outside the gene matches. Germline assignment: CDR1 LGHNA and CDR2 YNFKEQ. The CDR3 has 15 residues. CDR3 coding DNA: TGTGCCAGCAGCCGAGACAGGGGGCAAGGAAACACCATATATTTT. Amino acid sequence: CASSRDRGQGNTIYF.

The CDR3 DNA reads as TGTGCCAGCAGCTCTCACCCGTACCCTGAAGCTTTCTTT. Its protein product is CASSSHPYPEAFF. V gene TRBV7-9 combines with J gene TRBJ1-1; D remains unclear. The CDR3 length is 13 residues. CDR1 and CDR2 (germline): SEHNR, FQNEAQ (reference sequence). Trimming left V 4 bases short and J 6 bases short, with 12 bases between.

The chain employs TRBV7-9 and TRBJ2-2, with a possible D match to TRBD2 (5 bases). Germline lookup yields CDR1 SEHNR and CDR2 FQNEAQ (reference sequence). This CDR3 has 17 amino acids. V lost 5 bases and J lost 6, with 22 bases in between. The CDR3 here is CASSPTRGRGSPGELFF. CDR3 in DNA: TGTGCCAGCAGCCCAACTCGGGGTCGAGGCTCGCCCGGGGAGCTGTTTTTT.

The rearrangement joins TRBV20-1 to TRBJ1-5; no reliable D call. Germline CDR1 is DFQATT and CDR2 is SNEGSKA (reference sequence). This CDR3 region has 11 residues. V lost 0 bases to trimming and J lost 8 bases, with 5 bases between them. CDR3 in DNA: TGCAGTGCTAGAGATGAGGAGCCCCAGCATTTT. Protein sequence: CSARDEEPQHF.

This chain links TRBV7-2 with TRBJ2-2; 8 bases agree with TRBD1. The germline V gene encodes CDR1 SGHTA and CDR2 FQGNSA. J lost 6 bases, V lost 4 bases, and 10 bases had no gene match. This CDR3 region has 16 residues. Written as DNA, the CDR3 is TGTGCCAGCAGCTGGGCAACGACAGGGGAGGCCGGGGAGCTGTTTTTT. It translates to CASSWATTGEAGELFF.

CDR3 residues: CASRKGVDEQYF. As DNA, the CDR3 is TGTGCCAGCAGGAAGGGTGTGGACGAGCAGTACTTC. The gene calls are TRBV2 and TRBJ2-7; D call uncertain. CDR3 length: 12 residues. V shed 6 bases and J shed 5 bases, with 11 bases lying between them. The germline gives CDR1 SNHLY, CDR2 FYNNEI.